Below, 12 T cell receptor beta chains from the same sample are listed, as sequenced in a study of shared clonotypes between healthy human individuals. The repertoire was sequenced with immunoSEQ multiplex PCR; TCRdb's copy has only in-frame clones and lacks some. This table has about 710,000 clones, 55% to 75% appearing once. Sequencing was carried out using memory CD4+ T cells sorted from blood. As to subset: CD45RA-negative fraction. The source is a woman in her 30s in good health.

The chain has TRBV7-3 and TRBJ2-7; 14 nucleotides agree with TRBD2. The germline V gene encodes CDR1 SGHTA and CDR2 FQGTGA. This CDR3 has 16 residues. V lost 6 bases to trimming and J lost 1 base; unmatched junction nucleotides: 5. The CDR3 DNA is TGTGCCAGCAGTCTCGGGACTAGCGGGAGATCCTACGAGCAGTACTTC. Its protein product is CASSLGTSGRSYEQYF.

The V gene is TRBV4-1, the J gene TRBJ1-1; D not resolved. The CDR3 sequence is 15 residues long. Germline CDR1 is MGHRA and CDR2 is YSYEKL. Trimming took off 5 bases at V and 0 bases at J, with 13 bases between the two ends. CDR3 loop: CASSSPDFMNTEAFF. DNA for the CDR3: TGCGCCAGCAGCTCGCCGGACTTCATGAACACTGAAGCTTTCTTT.

This clone was recorded a few times. The V gene is TRBV15, the J gene TRBJ2-1; tentative D call: TRBD1 (7 bases). Trimming removed 1 base at V and 6 bases at J, with 16 bases between. The V gene's germline CDR1 is LNHNV and CDR2 YYDKDF (reference sequence). The CDR3 contains 16 residues. CDR3 in amino acids: CATSRVGGQYLNEQFF. The CDR3 DNA reads TGTGCCACCAGCAGAGTGGGGGGACAGTATCTCAATGAGCAGTTCTTC. Based on the CDR3 plus reference TRBV15 and TRBJ2-1, the full variable domain is DAMVIQNPRYQVTQFGKPVTLSCSQTLNHNVMYWYQQKSSQAPKLLFHYYDKDFNNEADTPDNFQSRRPNTSFCFLDIRSPGLGDTAMYLCATSRVGGQYLNEQFFGPGTRLTVL.

The chain couples TRBV11-2 to TRBJ2-3, with 9 bases lining up with TRBD2. V lost 1 base and J lost 0; bases outside the gene matches: 5. The CDR3 has 17 residues. Germline lookup yields CDR1 SGHAT and CDR2 FQNNGV. CDR3 DNA sequence: TGTGCCAGCAGCTTAGGGGCGGGAGGGGGCAGCACAGATACGCAGTATTTT. It yields the protein CASSLGAGGGSTDTQYF.

The chain carries TRBV6-4 and TRBJ2-7, with 9 bases identical to TRBD2. Germline V gives CDR1 MRHNA, CDR2 SNTAGT. The CDR3 spans 15 residues. V gave up 6 bases and J gave up 4 bases; unmatched junction bases: 10. The CDR3 nucleotides read TGTGCCAGCAGGAAGGCGGGAGGGGCATCGTACGAGCAGTACTTC. Its protein is CASRKAGGASYEQYF.

The count of this clone is one. V and J are TRBV21-1 and TRBJ2-5; the table gives TRBD1 as D, unverified against the DNA. TRBV21-1 is labeled a pseudogene. The CDR3 runs 17 residues. CDR3 nucleotides: TGTGCCAGCTTCCTCCGGTGGGGACAGGGGGAGAGAAAGACCCAGTACTTC. Its protein is CASFLRWGQGERKTQYF.

V and J are TRBV19 and TRBJ1-5; 9 bases line up with TRBD1. Trimming removed 5 bases from V and 0 bases from J; junction bases left unmatched: 8. Germline CDR1 reads LNHDA; CDR2 reads SQIVND (reference sequence). CDR3 size: 17 residues. This CDR3 is CASSETGGLYSNQPQHF. The CDR3 DNA follows: TGTGCCAGTAGTGAAACAGGGGGCCTGTATAGCAATCAGCCCCAGCATTTT.

This chain uses TRBV7-6 with TRBJ2-6; D is perhaps TRBD2 (5 bases). Deletions cut 5 bases from V and 0 bases from J, with 14 bases between. Germline assignment: CDR1 SGHVS and CDR2 FNYEAQ. The CDR3 is 17 amino acids. The CDR3 bases are TGTGCCAGCAGCCACCCGGGAAGCCGCTCTGGGGCCAACGTCCTGACTTTC. Protein product: CASSHPGSRSGANVLTF. The full variable domain, its missing parts supplied by reference TRBV7-6 and TRBJ2-6, is GAGVSQSPRYKVTKRGQDVALRCDPISGHVSLYWYRQALGQGPEFLTYFNYEAQQDKSGLPNDRFSAERPEGSISTLTIQRTEQRDSAMYRCASSHPGSRSGANVLTFGAGSRLTVL.

A word on this clone: The same CDR3 also results from other DNA sequences found in this sample. The chain recombines TRBV11-2 with TRBJ2-5; 10 nucleotides align to TRBD1. J was trimmed by 5 bases and V by 5 bases; bases with no gene match: 2. The CDR3 has 13 residues. Looked up from germline, CDR1 is SGHAT and CDR2 is FQNNGV. CDR3 sequence reads: CASSPGQGETQYF. The DNA for the CDR3 is TGTGCCAGCAGCCCGGGACAGGGGGAGACCCAGTACTTC.

CDR3 in DNA: TGCAGCGCTGCCTTTAGCGAGGATACGCAGTATTTT. Translated, it gives CSAAFSEDTQYF. The chain employs TRBV29-1 and TRBJ2-3; TRBD2 might be the D (5 bases). With 7 bases removed from V and 6 bases from J, the gap between germline ends came to 14 bases. Per germline, CDR1 SQVTM and CDR2 ANQGSEA. This CDR3 spans 12 amino acids.

Concerning this clone: Other nucleotide sequences in the sample specify the same CDR3. This chain joins TRBV5-1 and TRBJ2-1; TRBD2 is a possible D gene (6 bases). Germline values: CDR1 SGHRS, CDR2 YFSETQ. CDR3 length: 15 residues. V was shortened by 2 bases and J by 2 bases, with 11 bases between the two germline ends. The CDR3 DNA is TGCGCCAGCAGCTTAGATAGCGGCGCCTACAATGAGCAGTTCTTC. Its translation: CASSLDSGAYNEQFF.

J is TRBJ2-7 and V is TRBV7-6, with 8 bases lining up with TRBD1. Unmatched junction bases numbered 8, after V lost 5 bases and J lost 8 bases. The CDR3 runs to 13 residues. Per germline, CDR1 SGHVS and CDR2 FNYEAQ. CDR3 residues: CASSRSGGAQQYF. The CDR3 DNA follows: TGTGCCAGCAGCCGGTCAGGGGGCGCTCAGCAGTACTTC.